This is a list of T cell receptor beta chains from one sample in a study of T cells in Graves' hyperthyroidism and ophthalmopathy. TCRdb fed the multiplex PCR reads into MiXCR, producing one record per CDR3 protein. The top ten clones hold roughly 18% of a sample with over 550,000 distinct CDR3 sequences, approximately 15% of them seen once. Sample: blood. The receptors stem from a young woman with Graves' hyperthyroidism. Each CDR3 is given with its conserved first and last residue. The D gene is left open where the match is weak. The size of a clone is reported for some rows only, either as once, few or many, or as a class for expanded clones.

NA,TRBJ2-7,NA,TRBV5-6,14,TGTGCCAGCAGCTTGACACCTGACCGGTACGAGCAGTACTTC,CASSLTPDRYEQYF
NA,TRBJ1-4,NA,TRBV19,16,TGTGCCAGTAGTGCCTGGACAGCGACAACTAATGAAAAACTGTTTTTT,CASSAWTATTNEKLFF
NA,TRBJ2-7,NA,TRBV19,15,TGTGCCAGTAGCTACTCCAGGGGTGTCTCCTACGAGCAGTACTTC,CASSYSRGVSYEQYF
many,TRBJ1-5,NA,TRBV20-1,14,TGCAGTGCTAGAGATTTCAGGGCCAATCAGCCCCAGCATTTT,CSARDFRANQPQHF
few,TRBJ2-3,NA,TRBV10-1,13,TGCGCCAGCAGTGAGTCTCTCACAGATACGCAGTATTTT,CASSESLTDTQYF
few,TRBJ2-1,NA,TRBV2,16,TGTGCCAGCAGTGAAGAGGGGCGGACCTCCTACAATGAGCAGTTCTTC,CASSEEGRTSYNEQFF
few,TRBJ1-5,NA,TRBV10-2,15,TGCGCCAGCAGTGAGTGGGCAGGAGTCAATCAGCCCCAGCATTTT,CASSEWAGVNQPQHF
many,TRBJ1-2,NA,TRBV7-9,14,TGTGCCAGCAGCTTAGAGGCGACAGGACAAGGCTACACCTTC,CASSLEATGQGYTF
many,TRBJ2-5,NA,TRBV12-3/TRBV12-4,16,TGTGCCAGCGCGGGACTCGCATCTAGGTACCAAGAGACCCAGTACTTC,CASAGLASRYQETQYF
many,TRBJ2-3,NA,TRBV11-2,17,TGTGCCAGCAGCCGCTGGGGGCGACGACTAGGTACAGATACGCAGTATTTT,CASSRWGRRLGTDTQYF
NA,TRBJ2-1,TRBD2,TRBV28,16,TGTGCCAGCAGTTTATACCCCAGCGGGAGTTACAATGAGCAGTTCTTC,CASSLYPSGSYNEQFF
many,TRBJ1-1,NA,TRBV5-1,14,TGCGCCAGCAGATGGTTAACAGTGAACACTGAAGCTTTCTTT,CASRWLTVNTEAFF
NA,TRBJ2-3,TRBD2,TRBV6-1,14,TGTGCCACCTTAAGCGGGATTTTGGCAGATACGCAGTATTTT,CATLSGILADTQYF
many,TRBJ1-4,TRBD1,TRBV24-1,14,TGTGCCACCAGGGGGACAGGCCCTAATGAAAAACTGTTTTTT,CATRGTGPNEKLFF
many,TRBJ2-3,TRBD2,TRBV2,17,TGTGCCAGCAGTGGGGCGGCTAGCGGGGGTAGCACAGATACGCAGTATTTT,CASSGAASGGSTDTQYF
many,TRBJ2-1,NA,TRBV20-1,16,TGCAGTGCTAGAGACGTTAGCGGAAGCTCCTACAATGAGCAGTTCTTC,CSARDVSGSSYNEQFF
few,TRBJ2-4,TRBD2,TRBV20-1,13,TGCAGTGCTAGAGTTAGCGGGAGGGACATTCAGTACTTC,CSARVSGRDIQYF
few,TRBJ2-7,TRBD2,TRBV3-1,15,TGTGCCAGCAGCCCAGCCGGGACTAGGAGGCACGAGCAGTACTTC,CASSPAGTRRHEQYF
few,TRBJ2-7,NA,TRBV3-1,14,TGTGCCAGCAGCCACTCCCCCCAGGCCTACGAGCAGTACTTC,CASSHSPQAYEQYF
NA,TRBJ2-3,TRBD2,TRBV12-5,16,TGTGCTAGTGGTTATCAACTAGCGGGGGACACAGATACGCAGTATTTT,CASGYQLAGDTDTQYF
few,TRBJ1-1,NA,TRBV24-1,16,TGTGCCACCAGTGCCCCGAACGGGCAGGGAAAAAATGAAGCTTTCTTT,CATSAPNGQGKNEAFF
many,TRBJ2-7,NA,TRBV20-1,11,TGCAGTGCTAGAGAGGACTACGAGCAGTACTTC,CSAREDYEQYF
NA,TRBJ2-1,TRBD2,TRBV6-2/TRBV6-3,17,TGTGCCAGCAGTCACTCCCCGGGACTAGCGGACAACAATGAGCAGTTCTTC,CASSHSPGLADNNEQFF
many,TRBJ2-7,TRBD2,TRBV30,13,TGTGCCTGGACTAGCGGAACAACCTACGAGCAGTACTTC,CAWTSGTTYEQYF
NA,TRBJ2-2,NA,TRBV24-1,14,TGTGCCACCAGTGATTTGCGGGAGACCGGGGAGCTGTTTTTT,CATSDLRETGELFF
NA,TRBJ2-6,NA,TRBV20-1,14,TGCAGTGCTAGCAGAATCCCTGGGGCCAACGTCCTGACTTTC,CSASRIPGANVLTF
NA,TRBJ2-1,TRBD2,TRBV19,15,TGTGCCAGTACCCCCGGGACTAGCGGAAACAATGAGCAGTTCTTC,CASTPGTSGNNEQFF
many,TRBJ1-6,NA,TRBV2,14,TGTGCCAGCATGTACAGTCTCAATAATTCACCCCTCCACTTT,CASMYSLNNSPLHF
NA,TRBJ2-2,NA,TRBV12-3/TRBV12-4,14,TGTGCCAGCACCCTTAGGGCTGTTCTCGGGGAGCTGTTTTTT,CASTLRAVLGELFF
few,TRBJ2-5,NA,TRBV12-3/TRBV12-4,16,TGTGCCAGCAGTTTAGAGGGAAGTGGGTTTCGGGAGACCCAGTACTTC,CASSLEGSGFRETQYF
many,TRBJ2-1,TRBD1,TRBV5-1,15,TGTGCCAGCAGCTTAGATGGGACAGGGTACAATGAGCAGTTCTTC,CASSLDGTGYNEQFF
many,TRBJ2-7,TRBD2,TRBV7-9,15,TGTGCCAGCAGCTTAGCTAGCGGGAGCTCCTACGAGCAGTACTTC,CASSLASGSSYEQYF
many,TRBJ2-3,TRBD2,TRBV11-2,14,TGTGCCAGCAGCTTAGCGGGGGGGCTGAATACGCAGTATTTT,CASSLAGGLNTQYF
NA,TRBJ1-5,TRBD1,TRBV19,17,TGTGCCAGTAGTATGTTGGACAGGGGGCGAAATTTTCAGCCCCAGCATTTT,CASSMLDRGRNFQPQHF
NA,TRBJ2-7,TRBD2,TRBV5-4,15,TGTGCCAGCAGTCAGACTAGCGGGGTCTCCTACGAGCAGTACTTC,CASSQTSGVSYEQYF
many,TRBJ2-7,TRBD2,TRBV7-9,14,TGTGCCAGCAGCTCACTAGCGGGGCTCTACGAGCAGTACTTC,CASSSLAGLYEQYF
few,TRBJ2-7,NA,TRBV13,13,TGTGCCAGCAGCCCGGGAGTGACCTACGAGCAGTACTTC,CASSPGVTYEQYF
many,TRBJ1-2,TRBD1,TRBV11-2,15,TGTGCCAGCAGCTTAATTGGGACAGGGGACTATGGCTACACCTTC,CASSLIGTGDYGYTF
many,TRBJ1-2,NA,TRBV28,16,TGTGCCAGCAGTCCTATTAGGGACATCCGAAGCTATGGCTACACCTTC,CASSPIRDIRSYGYTF
few,TRBJ2-1,TRBD2,TRBV7-7,15,TGTGCTAGCAGCTTACGACTAGCGGACTACAATGAGCAGTTCTTC,CASSLRLADYNEQFF
NA,TRBJ2-3,TRBD2,TRBV28,18,TGTGCCAGCAGTTTGAAGCGACCTAGCGGGGGGGCCCCAGATACGCAGTATTTT,CASSLKRPSGGAPDTQYF
many,TRBJ2-1,TRBD2,TRBV11-3,17,TGTGCCAGCAGCTTAGGGCCGTTGCCGGGGGGGCCGAATGAGCAGTTCTTC,CASSLGPLPGGPNEQFF
once,TRBJ1-5,TRBD1,TRBV15,13,TGTGCCGCCAGCTCGGACAGGGAACAGCCCCAGCATTTT,CAASSDREQPQHF
NA,TRBJ2-1,NA,TRBV7-2,13,TGTGCCAGCAGCCCAGCAGGGAACAATGAGCAGTTCTTC,CASSPAGNNEQFF
few,TRBJ1-5,NA,TRBV6-1,12,TGTGCCAGCAGCCCTGAATTCGGGTCCCAGCATTTT,CASSPEFGSQHF
many,TRBJ2-2,NA,TRBV28,16,TGTGCCAGCAGTTCTTCAGGGAAGGGGAACACCGGGGAGCTGTTTTTT,CASSSSGKGNTGELFF
few,TRBJ2-2,TRBD2,TRBV20-1,14,TGCAGTGCTAGCGGGGGGGCGGATAGCGGGGAGCTGTTTTTT,CSASGGADSGELFF
NA,TRBJ1-6,NA,TRBV28,16,TGTGCCAGCAGTTCCCCTATGCGGGGGTTGGGTTCACCCCTCCACTTT,CASSSPMRGLGSPLHF
NA,TRBJ1-5,NA,TRBV7-6,16,TGTGCCAGCAGCTTAGCGGGGGCGCTTAGCAATCAGCCCCAGCATTTT,CASSLAGALSNQPQHF
many,TRBJ2-1,NA,TRBV18,14,TGTGCCAGCTCACCCAATCTGGGAAACAATGAGCAGTTCTTC,CASSPNLGNNEQFF
few,TRBJ2-5,NA,TRBV29-1,15,TGCAGCGTCAGGCGGATGGGGGGCGCAGGGGAGACCCAGTACTTC,CSVRRMGGAGETQYF
NA,TRBJ1-1,NA,TRBV10-2,14,TGCGCCAGCAATACGGTGGATATGAACACTGAAGCTTTCTTT,CASNTVDMNTEAFF